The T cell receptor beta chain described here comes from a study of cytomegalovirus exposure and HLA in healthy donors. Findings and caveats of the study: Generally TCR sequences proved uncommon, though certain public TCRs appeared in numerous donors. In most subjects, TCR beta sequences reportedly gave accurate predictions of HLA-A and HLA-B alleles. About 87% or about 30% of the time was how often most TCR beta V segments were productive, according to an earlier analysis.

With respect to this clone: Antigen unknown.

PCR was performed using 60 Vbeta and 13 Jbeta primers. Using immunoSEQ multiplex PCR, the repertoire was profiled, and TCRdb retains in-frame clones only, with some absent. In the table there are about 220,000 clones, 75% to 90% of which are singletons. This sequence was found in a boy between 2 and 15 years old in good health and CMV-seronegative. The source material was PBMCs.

CDR3 sequence (DNA): TGTGCCATCAGTGAGTTTGAGACTAGCGGGAGGATAGGCTACGAGCAGTACTTC. This sequence encodes CAISEFETSGRIGYEQYF. The chain recombines TRBV10-3 with TRBJ2-7, with TRBD2 matching 13 bases. With 1 base clipped from V and 3 bases from J, the junction kept 9 bases outside the gene matches. This CDR3 comprises 18 residues. CDR1 and CDR2 (germline): ENHRY, SYGVKD.